Below are 28 T cell receptor beta chains sequenced from a single sample in a study of blood T cell repertoires in COVID-19. Generated by immunoSEQ multiplex PCR, the TCRdb table keeps only in-frame clones and is missing some. The sample contains fewer than 200,000 clones, over 80% of which appear only once. The sample comprised PBMCs or T cells enriched from blood (not recorded which). The receptors here all came from a woman aged 45 to 65 who had recovered from COVID-19.

Only a few counts were recorded for this clone. The chain carries TRBV15 and TRBJ2-2; perhaps TRBD2 as D (6 bases). V was cut by 5 bases and J by 7 bases, with 17 bases left in between. The CDR3 is 15 residues long. Looked up from germline, CDR1 is LNHNV and CDR2 is YYDKDF (reference sequence). The CDR3 region has the DNA TGTGCCACCAGCGTCGGACGGGGGACGGTCGGGGAGCTGTTTTTT. Protein: CATSVGRGTVGELFF.

The chain joins TRBV12-3 or TRBV12-4 to TRBJ1-5; D remains unclear. The CDR3 has 12 residues. Trimming shortened V by 6 bases and J by 5 bases, and 8 bases separated the two germline ends. The CDR3 here is CASREGDQPQHF. DNA of the CDR3: TGTGCCAGCAGGGAGGGCGATCAGCCCCAGCATTTT.

The rearrangement links TRBV4-2 to TRBJ2-5, with 8 nucleotides matching TRBD2. V was pared by 3 bases and J by 1 base, with 4 bases of the junction left unmatched. Germline V gene lookup returns CDR1 LGHNA and CDR2 YNFKEQ. The CDR3 consists of 15 residues. In DNA, the CDR3 is TGTGCCAGCAGCCAGGCTCGGGGGGGCCAAGAGACCCAGTACTTC. As protein: CASSQARGGQETQYF.

The chain uses TRBV7-8 and TRBJ1-3; D perhaps matches TRBD1 (6 bases). V lost 5 bases, J lost 4 bases, and 15 bases lay in between. CDR1 and CDR2 from the germline V gene are SGHVS and FQNEAQ. The length of the CDR3 is 15 residues. CDR3: CASSIQGSRGNTIYF. CDR3 nucleotide sequence: TGTGCCAGCAGCATACAGGGATCGCGAGGAAACACCATATATTTT.

The J gene is TRBJ1-1, the V gene TRBV30; a weak D match, TRBD1 (5 bases). CDR3 size: 15 residues. Trimming shortened V by 5 bases and J by 1 base, and 17 bases separated the two germline ends. The V gene's germline CDR1 is GTSNPN and CDR2 SVGIG (reference sequence). The DNA for the CDR3 is TGTGCCTGGTACCCGGGACTCCTACGGAACACTGAAGCTTTCTTT. Its translation is CAWYPGLLRNTEAFF.

The V and J genes are TRBV19 and TRBJ1-3; a weak D match, TRBD1 (6 bases). V was pared by 6 bases and J by 4 bases, with 22 bases between. CDR3 length equals 17 residues. In germline, CDR1 is LNHDA, CDR2 SQIVND (reference sequence). CDR3 loop: CASSPGTRGTRGNTIYF. The CDR3 region has the DNA TGTGCCAGTAGCCCCGGGACACGGGGAACTAGGGGAAACACCATATATTTT.

This clone occurred many times. V is TRBV6-4 and J is TRBJ2-2, with 7 bases identical to TRBD2. The CDR3 length is 13 residues. Trimming at V came to 4 bases and at J to 4 bases, leaving 0 bases not matched to a gene. Germline lookup yields CDR1 MRHNA and CDR2 SNTAGT. CDR3 residues: CASSASGTGELFF. CDR3 nucleotides: TGTGCCAGCAGTGCTAGCGGCACCGGGGAGCTGTTTTTT.

V usage is TRBV4-1 and J usage is TRBJ2-2; D is unresolved. Trimming stripped 0 bases from V and 7 bases from J, with 6 bases between. The CDR3 spans 13 residues. Germline V gene sequence: CDR1 MGHRA, CDR2 YSYEKL. CDR3 coding DNA: TGCGCCAGCAGCCAAGATCTAAACGGGGAGCTGTTTTTT. Its protein is CASSQDLNGELFF.

In its sample, this clone was seen a few times. This chain links TRBV3-1 (or the pseudogene TRBV3-2) with TRBJ2-2, with 12 bases matching TRBD2. The CDR3 runs 15 residues. The germline CDR1 and CDR2 sequences are LGHDT and YNNKEL (reference sequence). V shed 11 bases and J 2 bases; nucleotides not matched to a gene: 6. The CDR3 loop is CAVRLAGANTGELFF. The CDR3 nucleotides read TGTGCCGTCCGACTAGCGGGGGCTAACACCGGGGAGCTGTTTTTT.

There are many counts of this clone. The chain combines TRBV27 with TRBJ1-1, with a weak D call TRBD1 (5 bases). V was clipped by 2 bases and J by 6 bases, with 13 bases between them. CDR3 length: 14 amino acids. From germline, CDR1 is MNHEY and CDR2 SMNVEV (reference sequence). The CDR3, as DNA: TGTGCCAGCAGTTTACAGGGAATCCTTTCTGAAGCTTTCTTT. This sequence encodes CASSLQGILSEAFF.

CDR3 in DNA: TGTGCCAGCAGCTTGGATCAGCCAGCGTTGAACACTGAAGCTTTCTTT. Its translation: CASSLDQPALNTEAFF. The chain employs TRBV5-4 and TRBJ1-1; D call uncertain. Trimming took off 0 bases at V and 0 bases at J, with 12 bases between the two ends. Germline V gives CDR1 SGHNT, CDR2 YYREEE (reference sequence). The CDR3 is made up of 16 amino acids.

The V call is TRBV12-3 or TRBV12-4, the J call TRBJ2-6; D call uncertain. Deletions cut 9 bases from V and 1 base from J, with 4 bases between. The CDR3 length is 12 residues. The CDR3 DNA reads TGTGCCAGTCTGTCTGGGGCCAACGTCCTGACTTTC. Its translation is CASLSGANVLTF.

The V and J genes are TRBV7-3 and TRBJ2-3; tentative D call: TRBD1 (6 bases). Trimming removed 0 bases at V and 0 bases at J, with 13 bases between. From germline, CDR1 is SGHTA and CDR2 FQGTGA. The CDR3 totals 17 residues. The CDR3 sequence is CASSLTAVTGSTDTQYF. The CDR3 nucleotides read TGTGCCAGCAGCTTAACGGCTGTGACAGGTAGCACAGATACGCAGTATTTT. Using reference TRBV7-3 and TRBJ2-3 for the parts outside the CDR3, the full variable domain is GAGVSQTPSNKVTEKGKYVELRCDPISGHTALYWYRQSLGQGPEFLIYFQGTGAADDSGLPNDRFFAVRPEGSVSTLKIQRTERGDSAVYLCASSLTAVTGSTDTQYFGPGTRLTVL.

The CDR3, as DNA: TGTGCCAGCAGCGTTCGACAGGGGCCTGCGGGTACGCAGTATTTT. Translation: CASSVRQGPAGTQYF. The chain uses TRBV7-8 and TRBJ2-3, with TRBD1 matching over 8 bases. This CDR3 spans 15 amino acids. V was clipped by 5 bases and J by 8 bases; unmatched bases: 12. CDR1 is SGHVS, CDR2 FQNEAQ, per germline.

The chain carries TRBV6-2 or TRBV6-3 and TRBJ1-5; TRBD1 agrees at 8 bases. Germline assignment: CDR1 MNHEY and CDR2 SVGEGT. V trimming: 4 bases; J trimming: 15 bases; junction bases outside the gene matches: 14. The CDR3 extends over 14 amino acids. The CDR3 DNA follows: TGTGCCAGCAGTTCTACCACCAAAGGGACAGGTCCGCATTTT. Its translation: CASSSTTKGTGPHF.

This chain uses TRBV9 with TRBJ2-6, with TRBD2 matching over 13 bases. Per the germline V gene, CDR1 is SGDLS and CDR2 is YYNGEE. This CDR3 is 19 amino acids long. The trim removed 4 bases at V and 2 bases at J, leaving 9 bases unmatched. The CDR3 DNA follows: TGTGCCAGCAGCTCACCGGGACTAGCGGGATTAACTGGGGCCAACGTCCTGACTTTC. It encodes CASSSPGLAGLTGANVLTF.

This chain joins TRBV9 and TRBJ2-1; maybe TRBD2 (6 bases). Germline CDR1 reads SGDLS; CDR2 reads YYNGEE. Deletions cut 3 bases from V and 6 bases from J, with 13 bases between. The CDR3 sequence is 14 residues long. The CDR3 coding sequence is TGTGCCAGCAGCGGAGCCGGGACTTTCAATGAGCAGTTCTTC. This codes for CASSGAGTFNEQFF. Filled out from reference TRBV9 and TRBJ2-1, the complete variable domain reads DSGVTQTPKHLITATGQRVTLRCSPRSGDLSVYWYQQSLDQGLQFLIQYYNGEERAKGNILERFSAQQFPDLHSELNLSSLELGDSALYFCASSGAGTFNEQFFGPGTRLTVL.

CDR3 residues: CASSVSGDTQYF. The CDR3 bases are TGTGCCAGCAGCGTATCCGGGGATACGCAGTATTTT. This chain joins TRBV11-2 and TRBJ2-3, with D uncertain. The V end lost 5 bases, the J end lost 6 bases, and 9 bases lay between the germline ends. The CDR3 sequence is 12 residues long. Germline V gene data show CDR1 as SGHAT and CDR2 as FQNNGV.

In its sample, this clone was seen a few times. The chain has TRBV4-1 and TRBJ2-1; D is undetermined. The germline V gene encodes CDR1 MGHRA and CDR2 YSYEKL. V lost 2 bases and J 12 bases, leaving 14 bases between the germline ends. CDR3 length equals 13 residues. The CDR3 sequence is CASSQLPRSLQFF. The CDR3 DNA reads as TGCGCCAGCAGCCAACTACCTAGGTCTTTGCAGTTCTTC.

V gene TRBV25-1 combines with J gene TRBJ1-2, with D uncertain. Trimming shortened V by 1 base and J by 4 bases, and 10 bases separated the two germline ends. Germline V CDR1 and CDR2: MGHDK, SYGVNS. This CDR3 comprises 14 residues. The CDR3 nucleotides read TGTGCCAGCAGTGAATCCCCGGTCTTCTATGGCTACACCTTC. Translated, it gives CASSESPVFYGYTF.

CDR3 DNA sequence: TGTGCCTGGAGTGTACTGAGGACAGGGGGCACTGAAGCTTTCTTT. Its protein is CAWSVLRTGGTEAFF. This chain uses TRBV30 with TRBJ1-1; 10 bases agree with TRBD1. The V gene end was trimmed by 0 bases and the J gene end by 4 bases; junction bases not matched to a gene: 5. Germline assignment: CDR1 GTSNPN and CDR2 SVGIG (reference sequence). This CDR3 has 15 amino acids.

This chain joins TRBV3-1 (or the pseudogene TRBV3-2) and TRBJ1-2, with D perhaps TRBD1 (5 bases). The germline gives CDR1 LGHDT, CDR2 YNNKEL (reference sequence). The CDR3 is 16 amino acids. The V gene lost 4 bases and the J gene lost 0 bases, with 15 bases spanning the gap. CDR3: CASSPTAAGSNYGYTF. The CDR3 nucleotides read TGTGCCAGCAGCCCGACCGCCGCAGGGTCTAACTATGGCTACACCTTC.

This rearrangement joins TRBV27 to TRBJ2-7; D ambiguous. Germline V CDR1 and CDR2: MNHEY, SMNVEV (reference sequence). V lost 6 bases to trimming and J lost 3 bases, with 3 bases between them. This CDR3 has 10 amino acids. Here the CDR3 reads CASSIYEQYV. CDR3 nucleotide sequence: TGTGCCAGCAGCATCTACGAGCAGTACGTC.

V is TRBV4-1 and J is TRBJ2-2, with a possible D match to TRBD2 (6 bases). In germline, CDR1 is MGHRA, CDR2 YSYEKL. The CDR3 has 14 amino acids. The V and J ends lost 0 bases and 6 bases respectively, with 8 bases between them. CDR3: CASSQEWGAGELFF. CDR3 nucleotides: TGCGCCAGCAGCCAAGAATGGGGGGCCGGGGAGCTGTTTTTT.

The gene calls are TRBV9 and TRBJ1-5; weak D call: TRBD1 (5 bases). The V end lost 4 bases, the J end lost 0 bases, and 8 bases lay between the germline ends. This CDR3 has 14 residues. Germline V CDR1 and CDR2: SGDLS, YYNGEE. The CDR3 loop reads CASSSGVSNQPQHF. The CDR3 DNA sequence: TGTGCCAGCAGCTCGGGGGTTAGCAATCAGCCCCAGCATTTT.

CDR3 coding DNA: TGTGCCAGCAGTTTAGGTCTGGCCAGGGGGCGGTTGGGCAATCAGCCCCAGCATTTT. It specifies CASSLGLARGRLGNQPQHF. The chain couples TRBV28 to TRBJ1-5, with 8 bases matching TRBD1. Germline CDR1 is MDHEN and CDR2 is SYDVKM. The CDR3 runs to 19 residues. The V and J ends lost 2 bases and 2 bases, in that order; junction bases with no gene match: 14.

This clone was observed once. The gene calls are TRBV30 and TRBJ1-6; tentative D call: TRBD1 (5 bases). The CDR3 is 15 residues long. In germline, CDR1 is GTSNPN, CDR2 SVGIG (reference sequence). The V and J ends lost 3 bases and 9 bases respectively, with 18 bases between them. CDR3 nucleotides: TGTGCCTGGAGGATAGGAGGGACCCCCATTTCACCCCTCCACTTT. Translation: CAWRIGGTPISPLHF.

This clone was counted once. The chain joins TRBV28 to TRBJ1-1; unclear D gene. Trimming took 4 bases from V and 6 from J, leaving 15 bases between them. This CDR3 contains 14 residues. Germline CDR1 MDHEN, CDR2 SYDVKM. CDR3 sequence: CASSSRTLTAEAFF. In nucleotides, the CDR3 is TGTGCCAGCAGTTCGCGGACTTTGACGGCTGAAGCTTTCTTT.